A single sample is the source of the 8 T cell receptor beta chains below, sequenced in a study of T cell responses to AZD1222 COVID-19 vaccine. Sequencing used immunoSEQ multiplex PCR; TCRdb keeps in-frame clones, though not all of them. Among roughly 140,000 clones listed, roughly 91% were seen once. Sequences were derived from peripheral blood, sampled on day 0 of AZD1222 vaccination. All receptors come from an adult in good health.

The chain combines TRBV7-8 with TRBJ1-4, with a weak D call TRBD1 (6 bases). This CDR3 contains 14 residues. Germline CDR1 SGHVS, CDR2 FQNEAQ. The V end was cut by 5 bases, the J end by 3 bases, with 10 bases between. Here the CDR3 reads CASSNRDSNEKLFF. The CDR3 DNA sequence: TGTGCCAGCAGCAACAGGGACTCTAATGAAAAACTGTTTTTT.

The J gene is TRBJ2-1, the V gene TRBV7-2; 9 bases map to TRBD2. CDR3 length: 14 residues. From germline, CDR1 is SGHTA and CDR2 FQGNSA. V shed 3 bases, J shed 8 bases, and the junction held 5 bases outside the gene matches. The CDR3 here is CASSFGGGAYEQFF. The CDR3 nucleotides are TGTGCCAGCAGCTTCGGCGGGGGGGCCTATGAGCAGTTCTTC.

This chain joins TRBV5-4 and TRBJ1-1, with D hard to call. This CDR3 region has 14 residues. Trimming took 0 bases from V and 2 from J, leaving 8 bases between them. The germline CDR1 and CDR2 sequences are SGHNT and YYREEE (reference sequence). In nucleotides, the CDR3 is TGTGCCAGCAGCTTGGCCAAGGGTAACACTGAAGCTTTCTTT. Encoded protein: CASSLAKGNTEAFF. Together with reference TRBV5-4 and TRBJ1-1, the CDR3 gives the full variable domain: ETGVTQSPTHLIKTRGQQVTLRCSSQSGHNTVSWYQQALGQGPQFIFQYYREEENGRGNFPPRFSGLQFPNYSSELNVNALELDDSALYLCASSLAKGNTEAFFGQGTRLTVV.

The chain has TRBV4-2 and TRBJ2-1; 8 nucleotides line up with TRBD2. V dropped 1 base and J dropped 0; count of bases not matched to a gene: 2. The CDR3 length is 16 residues. Germline-derived CDR1 and CDR2 are LGHNA and YNFKEQ. The DNA of the CDR3 is TGTGCCAGCAGCCAAGCGGGGACTAGCTCCTACAATGAGCAGTTCTTC. This codes for CASSQAGTSSYNEQFF.

The chain recombines TRBV5-6 with TRBJ1-2; D perhaps matches TRBD1 (5 bases). CDR1 and CDR2 from the germline V gene are SGHDT and YYEEEE. Trimming shortened V by 0 bases and J by 2 bases, and 8 bases separated the two germline ends. This CDR3 has 14 amino acids. This CDR3 reads CASSLAGTNYGYTF. CDR3 DNA: TGTGCCAGCAGCTTGGCAGGGACCAACTATGGCTACACCTTC.

The chain uses TRBV7-9 and TRBJ1-2; the D is unclear. Germline CDR1 SEHNR, CDR2 FQNEAQ (reference sequence). The CDR3 covers 12 residues. With 5 bases removed from V and 3 bases from J, the gap between germline ends came to 7 bases. The CDR3 DNA follows: TGTGCCAGCAGCACCGAGTACTATGGCTACACCTTC. Its protein is CASSTEYYGYTF.

The chain is built from TRBV18 and TRBJ2-3; D perhaps matches TRBD1 (5 bases). Germline values: CDR1 KGHSH, CDR2 LQKENI. Trimming removed 3 bases at V and 2 bases at J, with 15 bases between. The CDR3 consists of 16 residues. The CDR3 is CASSPVLTGFTDTQYF. The CDR3 nucleotides read TGTGCCAGCTCACCTGTATTAACAGGATTCACAGATACGCAGTATTTT.

The chain uses TRBV5-1 and TRBJ2-7; tentative D call: TRBD1 (6 bases). The CDR3 spans 13 residues. Trimming left V 5 bases short and J 3 bases short, with 12 bases between. The germline CDR1 and CDR2 sequences are SGHRS and YFSETQ. Here the CDR3 DNA reads TGCGCCAGCAGATGGGGGCAGGGCTACGAGCAGTACTTC. It yields the protein CASRWGQGYEQYF.